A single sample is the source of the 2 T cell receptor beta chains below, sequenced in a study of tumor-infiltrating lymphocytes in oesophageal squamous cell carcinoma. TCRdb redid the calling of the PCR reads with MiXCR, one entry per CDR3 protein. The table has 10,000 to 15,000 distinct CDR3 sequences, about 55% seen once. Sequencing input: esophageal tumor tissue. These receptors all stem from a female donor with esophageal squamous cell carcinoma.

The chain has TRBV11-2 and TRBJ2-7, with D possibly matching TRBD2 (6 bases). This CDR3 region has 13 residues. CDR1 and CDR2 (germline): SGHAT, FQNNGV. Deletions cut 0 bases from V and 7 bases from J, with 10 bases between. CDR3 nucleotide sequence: TGTGCCAGCAGCTTAGAACTAGCAAATGAGCAGTACTTC. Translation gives CASSLELANEQYF. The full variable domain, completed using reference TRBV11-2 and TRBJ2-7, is EAGVAQSPRYKIIEKRQSVAFWCNPISGHATLYWYQQILGQGPKLLIQFQNNGVVDDSQLPKDRFSAERLKGVDSTLKIQPAKLEDSAVYLCASSLELANEQYFGPGTRLTVT.

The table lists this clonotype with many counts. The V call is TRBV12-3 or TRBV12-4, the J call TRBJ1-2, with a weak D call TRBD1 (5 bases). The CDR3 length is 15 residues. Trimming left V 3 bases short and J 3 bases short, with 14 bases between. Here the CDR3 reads CASSLKGRGDYGYTF. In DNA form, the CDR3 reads TGTGCCAGCAGTTTGAAGGGACGGGGCGACTATGGCTACACCTTC.